This T cell receptor beta chain was identified in a study of OX40 agonist ivuxolimab in advanced cancers. Study-level background: As their treatment, patients were administered ivuxolimab, an agonistic anti-OX40 (CD134) antibody. Administration of intravenous ivuxolimab to patients occurred every 2 weeks at 0.01 to 10 mg/kg. General observations from the study: More expanded clones were found, on average, in CD8+ than in CD4+ T cells. Some nonresponders also had low normalized T-cell clonal expansion.

On this clone itself: Antigen specificity is unknown.

The table came from immunoSEQ multiplex PCR; TCRdb's copy has only in-frame clones and leaves some out. The top ten hold 0.8% to 1.2% of the sample, which has roughly 68,000 clones, around 93% seen once. The CDR3 extends over 14 amino acids. In germline, CDR1 is SNHLY, CDR2 FYNNEI. The V gene end was trimmed by 7 bases and the J gene end by 1 base; junction bases not matched to a gene: 6. The sequence was collected from an adult with an advanced solid tumor such as melanoma, head and neck, liver or kidney cancer. Sequenced here: CD4+ or CD8+ T cells sorted from blood, sampled in a trial of the OX40 agonist ivuxolimab. The chain joins TRBV2 to TRBJ1-2; 7 bases match TRBD1. The chain's CDR3 is CASTLQGGNYGYTF. DNA of the CDR3: TGTGCCAGCACCCTGCAGGGGGGTAACTATGGCTACACCTTC. Variable domain in full (rest from reference TRBV2 and TRBJ1-2): EPEVTQTPSHQVTQMGQEVILRCVPISNHLYFYWYRQILGQKVEFLVSFYNNEISEKSEIFDDQFSVERPDGSNFTLKIRSTKLEDSAMYFCASTLQGGNYGYTFGSGTRLTVV.